Below, 6 T cell receptor beta chains from the same sample are listed, as sequenced in a study of CD8 T cells in Susac syndrome. The RNA, about 0.5 to 1 ug, was put through reverse transcription using random hexamers. Via MiXCR, TCRdb re-called the immunoSEQ multiplex PCR reads, giving one row per CDR3 protein. The sample contains some 180,000 distinct CDR3 sequences, around 94% of which appear only once. Sequencing was done on a sample of CD4+ T cells from PBMCs. These TCRs come from a human donor with Susac syndrome.

V gene TRBV27 combines with J gene TRBJ2-3; 11 bases match TRBD2. CDR3 length: 17 residues. Germline loops: CDR1 MNHEY, CDR2 SMNVEV (reference sequence). The J segment lost 0 bases and the V segment lost 5 bases, leaving 7 bases of the junction unmatched. CDR3 coding DNA: TGTGCCAGCAGTACAAATAGCGGGGGGGCCAGCACAGATACGCAGTATTTT. Translation: CASSTNSGGASTDTQYF.

The chain has TRBV7-8 and TRBJ2-5; D possibly corresponds to TRBD1 (6 bases). Germline V gene sequence: CDR1 SGHVS, CDR2 FQNEAQ. Between the trimmed V and J ends, which lost 1 base and 5 bases, there was a span of 14 bases. The CDR3 totals 15 residues. CDR3 residues: CASSLEGQQQETQYF. The CDR3 DNA is TGTGCCAGCAGCTTAGAGGGACAACAGCAGGAGACCCAGTACTTC.

The chain couples TRBV28 to TRBJ2-7; TRBD2 is a possible D gene (5 bases). Germline V CDR1 and CDR2: MDHEN, SYDVKM. V gave up 7 bases and J gave up 0 bases, with 10 bases separating them. The CDR3 sequence is 13 residues long. DNA for the CDR3: TGTGCCAGCAATTCTGGGAGCTCCTACGAGCAGTACTTC. This gives the protein CASNSGSSYEQYF.

This sequence joins TRBV15 and TRBJ1-4; D is uncertain. Germline V gene data show CDR1 as LNHNV and CDR2 as YYDKDF (reference sequence). The CDR3 spans 14 residues. The V gene lost 5 bases and the J gene lost 8 bases, with 15 bases spanning the gap. The chain's CDR3 is CATSPTRPGEKLFF. CDR3 coding DNA: TGTGCCACCAGCCCCACTCGACCGGGGGAAAAACTGTTTTTT.

The chain recombines TRBV11-2 with TRBJ2-1; 10 bases match TRBD2. The V and J ends lost 3 bases and 11 bases, in that order; junction bases with no gene match: 7. CDR1 and CDR2 from the germline V gene are SGHAT and FQNNGV. The CDR3 has 14 amino acids. The CDR3 DNA reads TGTGCCAGCAGCTTGTCTAGCGGGAGTGGTAAGCAGTTCTTC. Protein sequence: CASSLSSGSGKQFF.

This sequence joins TRBV20-1 and TRBJ1-4, with D possibly TRBD1 on 5 matching bases. Germline CDR1 reads DFQATT; CDR2 reads SNEGSKA (reference sequence). The V gene lost 7 bases and the J gene lost 5 bases, with 14 bases spanning the gap. The CDR3 sequence is 13 residues long. The CDR3 DNA follows: TGCAGTGTTGGCGGGACGAGAAATGAAAAACTGTTTTTT. This translates into CSVGGTRNEKLFF.